This entry lists 10 T cell receptor beta chains sequenced from one sample in a study of molecular identifiers for immune sequencing clone quantification. One entry per CDR3 protein results from TCRdb running MiXCR on the PCR reads. The sample has around 480,000 distinct CDR3 sequences, about 26% seen once; the top ten hold roughly 0.77%. Sequencing input: naive CD8+ T cells from blood, with Jurkat cell RNA spiked in. The sample's subset: FACS-sorted CD8+CD4-CCR7+CD45RA+ naive T cells. The receptors stem from a human donor in good health. Some libraries in this study had Jurkat cell RNA spiked in.

This clonotype was found a few times. The V gene is TRBV3-1, the J gene TRBJ2-3; a possible D gene is TRBD2 (6 bases). The CDR3 is made up of 15 amino acids. CDR1 and CDR2 (germline): LGHDT, YNNKEL (reference sequence). V dropped 4 bases and J dropped 4 bases, with 15 bases sitting between them. DNA of the CDR3: TGTGCCAGCAGCCCAGTAGCGGAGGGCCCAGATACGCAGTATTTT. Translation: CASSPVAEGPDTQYF.

On this clonotype itself: A much larger clone differs from this one at a single base, so this may be a read error. The conserved phenylalanine or tryptophan is not found at the CDR3 terminus, so this likely reflects a read error. The genes are TRBV4-3 and TRBJ2-3; no clear D gene. The CDR3 runs to 14 residues. Deletions cut 0 bases from V and 2 bases from J, with 6 bases between. CDR1 is LGHNA and CDR2 is YSLEER in the germline V gene. The CDR3 coding sequence is TGCGCCAGCAGCCAAGATATTTCCACAGATACGCAGTATTCT. This encodes CASSQDISTDTQYS.

The count of this clonotype is one. The genes are TRBV11-2 and TRBJ2-1; 7 positions agree with TRBD2. The CDR3 has 16 residues. Trimming removed 5 bases from V and 5 bases from J; junction bases left unmatched: 12. Germline V lookup: CDR1 SGHAT, CDR2 FQNNGV. Written as DNA, the CDR3 is TGTGCCAGCAGCCCCCGTTATGGGAGGGCGCACAATGAGCAGTTCTTC. Translation: CASSPRYGRAHNEQFF.

This clonotype appeared a few times. The genes are TRBV29-1 and TRBJ2-3, with 9 bases that match TRBD1. CDR1 and CDR2 (germline): SQVTM, ANQGSEA. The CDR3 is 16 amino acids. Trimming removed 3 bases from V and 4 bases from J; junction bases left unmatched: 11. The CDR3 loop is CSVDRPGQGLSDTQYF. As DNA, the CDR3 is TGCAGCGTTGATCGTCCGGGACAGGGATTATCAGATACGCAGTATTTT.

This clonotype was detected a few times. This chain connects TRBV7-2 to TRBJ2-7; 9 positions match TRBD1. CDR1 and CDR2 (germline): SGHTA, FQGNSA. V lost 5 bases and J lost 3; bases outside the gene matches: 5. This CDR3 is 14 amino acids long. The CDR3 here is CASSTGQGFYEQYF. For the CDR3, the DNA is TGTGCCAGCAGCACGGGACAGGGATTCTACGAGCAGTACTTC.

The chain combines TRBV27 with TRBJ2-7; a weak D match, TRBD2 (6 bases). Germline V gene data show CDR1 as MNHEY and CDR2 as SMNVEV (reference sequence). Trimming left V 6 bases short and J 6 bases short, with 21 bases between. The CDR3 runs to 15 residues. As DNA, the CDR3 is TGTGCCAGCAGGCCGGCTAGCGTCCACCCTACCGAGCAGTACTTC. It specifies CASRPASVHPTEQYF.

CDR3 bases: TGTGCCAGCAGTGAAGTGGACAGACGGGGCAATCAGCCCCAGCATTTT. Its translation: CASSEVDRRGNQPQHF. The rearrangement joins TRBV6-1 to TRBJ1-5; a weak D match, TRBD1 (6 bases). This CDR3 contains 16 residues. Germline CDR1 and CDR2: MNHNS and SASEGT. The ends were cut back, 1 base at V and 2 bases at J, with 12 bases in the middle.

The chain joins TRBV6-1 to TRBJ2-3; TRBD1 matches 7 bases. V dropped 7 bases and J dropped 3; count of bases not matched to a gene: 19. CDR1 is MNHNS and CDR2 is SASEGT in the germline V gene. The CDR3 runs to 18 residues. The CDR3 DNA reads TGTGCCAGCACCCTCTCCCGGACAGGATCCTTAGGGACAGATACGCAGTATTTT. This sequence encodes CASTLSRTGSLGTDTQYF.

The gene calls are TRBV5-6 and TRBJ2-1; TRBD2 is a possible D gene (5 bases). V lost 7 bases and J lost 0, with 14 bases in between. This CDR3 has 15 residues. Germline V gene lookup returns CDR1 SGHDT and CDR2 YYEEEE. In DNA, the CDR3 is TGTGCCAGCGCCGCGGCGGGTAGCTCCTACAATGAGCAGTTCTTC. Residues: CASAAAGSSYNEQFF. Combining the CDR3 with reference TRBV5-6 and TRBJ2-1 gives the whole variable domain DAGVTQSPTHLIKTRGQQVTLRCSPKSGHDTVSWYQQALGQGPQFIFQYYEEEERQRGNFPDRFSGHQFPNYSSELNVNALLLGDSALYLCASAAAGSSYNEQFFGPGTRLTVL.

The chain uses TRBV4-3 and TRBJ2-7; D is perhaps TRBD1 (5 bases). This CDR3 spans 15 amino acids. Germline CDR1 is LGHNA and CDR2 is YSLEER. V was cut by 0 bases and J by 2 bases, with 11 bases left in between. CDR3 amino acids: CASSQDTDSPYEQYF. Written as DNA, the CDR3 is TGCGCCAGCAGCCAAGATACCGACAGCCCCTACGAGCAGTACTTC.